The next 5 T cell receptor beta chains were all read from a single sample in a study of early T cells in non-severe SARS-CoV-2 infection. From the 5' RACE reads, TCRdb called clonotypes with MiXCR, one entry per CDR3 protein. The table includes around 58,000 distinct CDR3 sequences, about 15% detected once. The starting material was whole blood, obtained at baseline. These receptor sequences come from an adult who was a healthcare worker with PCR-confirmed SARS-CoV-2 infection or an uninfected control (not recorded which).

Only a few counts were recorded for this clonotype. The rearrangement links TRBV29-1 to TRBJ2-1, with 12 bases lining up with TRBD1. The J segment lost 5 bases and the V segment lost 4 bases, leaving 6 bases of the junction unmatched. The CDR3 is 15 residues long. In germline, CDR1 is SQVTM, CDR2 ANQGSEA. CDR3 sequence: CSVGGQGANNNEQFF. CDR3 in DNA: TGCAGCGTTGGGGGACAGGGGGCGAACAACAATGAGCAGTTCTTC.

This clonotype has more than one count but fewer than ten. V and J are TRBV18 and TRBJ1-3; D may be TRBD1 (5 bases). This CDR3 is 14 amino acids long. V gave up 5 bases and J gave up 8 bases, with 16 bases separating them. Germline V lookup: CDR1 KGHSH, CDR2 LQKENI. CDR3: CASSYDSNGDTIYF. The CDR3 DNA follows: TGTGCCAGCTCATATGACAGCAACGGGGACACCATATATTTT.

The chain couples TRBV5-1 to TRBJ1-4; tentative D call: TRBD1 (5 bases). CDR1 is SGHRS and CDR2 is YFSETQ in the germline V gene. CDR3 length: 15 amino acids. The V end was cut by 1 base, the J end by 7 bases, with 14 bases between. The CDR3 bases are TGCGCCAGCAGCTTGTCGGCCGGTGGGGGTGAAAAACTGTTTTTT. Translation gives CASSLSAGGGEKLFF.

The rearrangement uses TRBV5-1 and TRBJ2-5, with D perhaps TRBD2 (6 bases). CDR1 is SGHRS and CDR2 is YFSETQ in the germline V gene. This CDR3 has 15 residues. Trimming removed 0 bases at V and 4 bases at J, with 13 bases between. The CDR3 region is CASSLATGVGETQYF. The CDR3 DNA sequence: TGCGCCAGCAGCTTGGCTACGGGAGTCGGAGAGACCCAGTACTTC.

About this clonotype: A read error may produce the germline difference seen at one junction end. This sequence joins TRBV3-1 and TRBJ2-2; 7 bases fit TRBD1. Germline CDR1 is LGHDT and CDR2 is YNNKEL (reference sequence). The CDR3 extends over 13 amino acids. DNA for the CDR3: TGTGTCAGCAGCCGACAGGGAAACGGGGAGCTGTTTTTT. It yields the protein CVSSRQGNGELFF.